This T cell receptor beta chain is drawn from a study of chemoradiotherapy in HPV16-positive cancers. Study background: Candidate HPV-specific T-cell clones and common TCR motifs came from functional assays in a couple of HPV16-positive patients. Points from the study as a whole: Only a couple of HPV16-positive patients supplied the functional HPV-specificity definition. Candidate HPV-specific clones and E7-related TCR motifs grew in tumor during treatment.

By proportion, this clone is medium-sized. Its antigen is still unknown. Germline CDR1 reads SEHNR; CDR2 reads FQNEAQ (reference sequence). The CDR3 contains 18 residues. The V gene end was trimmed by 5 bases and the J gene end by 8 bases; junction bases not matched to a gene: 16. Samples were taken several times over chemoradiotherapy. The repertoire was sequenced with immunoSEQ multiplex PCR; TCRdb's copy has only in-frame clones and lacks some. The table has tens of thousands of clones, 88% seen once. The rearrangement joins TRBV7-9 to TRBJ2-1; 12 positions match TRBD2. The sequence derives from a human donor with HPV-associated anogenital cancer. The sample consisted of blood, taken from a patient who underwent chemoradiotherapy. CDR3 sequence reads: CASSTTQPRTSGVDEQFF. The CDR3 coding sequence is TGTGCCAGCAGCACCACCCAGCCCCGGACTAGCGGGGTGGATGAGCAGTTCTTC. Using reference TRBV7-9 and TRBJ2-1 for the parts outside the CDR3, the full variable domain is DTGVSQNPRHKITKRGQNVTFRCDPISEHNRLYWYRQTLGQGPEFLTYFQNEAQLEKSRLLSDRFSAERPKGSFSTLEIQRTEQGDSAMYLCASSTTQPRTSGVDEQFFGPGTRLTVL.